This T cell receptor (beta chain) was sequenced for a study of blood T cell repertoires in COVID-19. The V gene's germline CDR1 is MNHEY and CDR2 SMNVEV (reference sequence). Between the trimmed V and J ends, which lost 5 bases and 3 bases, there was a span of 11 bases. The CDR3 is 14 residues long. Original analysis: How many nucleated cells were present was estimated from reference gene primer amplification. Sequenced by immunoSEQ multiplex PCR; TCRdb stores in-frame clones only, minus some. V, J and clone size were drawn from that table, and D and trimming were deduced from the DNA. Altogether approximately 100,000 clones are present, 80% being singletons, with the ten largest covering around 4.2%.

This clonotype originated in a human donor in a cohort sampled during active or convalescent COVID-19. V usage is TRBV27 and J usage is TRBJ1-5; a weak D match, TRBD1 (6 bases). The sequenced sample consisted of peripheral blood. The CDR3 region is CASSHGQLNQPQHF. DNA of the CDR3: TGTGCCAGCAGTCATGGACAGCTCAATCAGCCCCAGCATTTT.